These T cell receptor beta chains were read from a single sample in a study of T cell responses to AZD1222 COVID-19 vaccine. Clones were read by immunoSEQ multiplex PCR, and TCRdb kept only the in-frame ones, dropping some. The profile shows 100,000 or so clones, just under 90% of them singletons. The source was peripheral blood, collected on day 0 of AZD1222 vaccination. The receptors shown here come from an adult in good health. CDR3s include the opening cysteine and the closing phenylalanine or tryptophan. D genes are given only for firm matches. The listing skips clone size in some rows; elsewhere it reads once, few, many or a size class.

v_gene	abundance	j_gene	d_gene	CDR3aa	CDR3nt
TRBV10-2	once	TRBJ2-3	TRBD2	CASKSSGTSTDTQYF	TGCGCCAGCAAGTCTAGCGGGACTAGCACAGATACGCAGTATTTT
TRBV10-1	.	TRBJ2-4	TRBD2	CARSRLAGDLKNIQYF	TGCGCCAGGTCACGACTAGCGGGGGATCTCAAAAACATTCAGTACTTC
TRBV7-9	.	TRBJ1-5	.	CASRGEGNQPQHF	TGTGCCAGTAGGGGTGAGGGCAATCAGCCCCAGCATTTT
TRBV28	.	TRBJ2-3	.	CASSFRTPDTQYF	TGTGCCAGCAGTTTTAGGACTCCGGATACGCAGTATTTT
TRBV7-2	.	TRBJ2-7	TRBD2	CASSFGASGTYEQYF	TGTGCCAGCAGCTTTGGGGCTAGCGGAACCTACGAGCAGTACTTC
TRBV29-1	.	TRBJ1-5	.	CSVGTGATNNQPQHF	TGCAGCGTTGGAACGGGTGCTACCAACAATCAGCCCCAGCATTTT
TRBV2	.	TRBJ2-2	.	CASTQGQGRTGELFF	TGTGCCAGCACCCAGGGGCAGGGCAGAACCGGGGAGCTGTTTTTT
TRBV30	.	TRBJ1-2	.	CAWSVSGNYGYTF	TGTGCCTGGAGTGTATCCGGGAACTATGGCTACACCTTC
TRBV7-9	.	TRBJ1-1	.	CASSFQGQITEAFF	TGTGCCAGCAGCTTCCAAGGGCAAATCACTGAAGCTTTCTTT
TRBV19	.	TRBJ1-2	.	CASSPGTYNYGYTF	TGTGCCAGTAGCCCAGGGACCTACAACTATGGCTACACCTTC
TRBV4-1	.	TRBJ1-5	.	CASSLDQLTPGHGGQPQHF	TGCGCCAGCAGCCTTGATCAGCTAACGCCGGGACACGGGGGTCAGCCCCAGCATTTT
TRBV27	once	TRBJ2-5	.	CASWDRQETQYF	TGTGCCAGCTGGGACCGCCAAGAGACCCAGTACTTC
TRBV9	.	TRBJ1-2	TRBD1	CASTTDRANYGYTF	TGTGCCAGCACCACGGACAGGGCTAACTATGGCTACACCTTC
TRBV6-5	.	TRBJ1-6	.	CASIGIGSSPLHF	TGTGCCAGCATTGGAATTGGATCTTCACCCCTCCACTTT
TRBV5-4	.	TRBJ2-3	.	CASSLDSLPVDTQYF	TGTGCCAGCAGCTTGGATTCGCTCCCCGTGGATACGCAGTATTTT
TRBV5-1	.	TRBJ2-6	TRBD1	CASSQGQGAYAGANVLTF	TGCGCCAGCAGCCAAGGACAGGGGGCGTATGCTGGGGCCAACGTCCTGACTTTC
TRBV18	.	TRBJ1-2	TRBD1	CASSPRTGMNYGYTF	TGTGCCAGCTCACCCCGGACAGGGATGAACTATGGCTACACCTTC
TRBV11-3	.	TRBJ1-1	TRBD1	CASSPGTGGNTEAFF	TGTGCCAGCAGCCCTGGGACAGGAGGAAACACTGAAGCTTTCTTT
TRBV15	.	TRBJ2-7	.	CATSRDGQGVSYEQYF	TGTGCCACCAGCAGAGATGGTCAGGGAGTTTCCTACGAGCAGTACTTC
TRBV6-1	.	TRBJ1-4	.	CASSGRQRGGWREKLFF	TGTGCCAGCAGTGGACGACAAAGAGGAGGTTGGCGTGAAAAACTGTTTTTT
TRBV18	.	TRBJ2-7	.	CASSPTSGSYEQYF	TGTGCCAGCTCACCGACCTCGGGGTCCTACGAGCAGTACTTC
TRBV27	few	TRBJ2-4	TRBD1	CASSLSAQGANIQYF	TGTGCCAGCAGTTTATCAGCCCAGGGGGCAAACATTCAGTACTTC
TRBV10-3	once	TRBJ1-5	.	CAISDLGRHNQPQHF	TGTGCCATCAGTGACCTGGGACGGCACAATCAGCCCCAGCATTTT
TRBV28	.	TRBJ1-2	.	CASSLVAAYGYTF	TGTGCCAGCAGTTTGGTGGCAGCCTATGGCTACACCTTC
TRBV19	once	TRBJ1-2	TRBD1	CASSPGQHHGYTF	TGTGCCAGTAGTCCGGGACAGCATCATGGCTACACCTTC
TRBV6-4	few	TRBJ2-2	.	CASSAGQNTGELFF	TGTGCCAGCAGTGCGGGACAGAACACCGGGGAGCTGTTTTTT